This record covers a single T cell receptor (beta chain). The antigen remains undetermined. The CDR3 runs to 13 residues. Germline V gives CDR1 SQVTM, CDR2 ANQGSEA. V was cut by 4 bases and J by 4 bases, with 11 bases left in between. This sample is drawn from a study of shared clonotypes between healthy human individuals. Study results and caveats: In general, naive subsets displayed greater estimated richness than memory subsets did.

Several immunoSEQ plates held equal portions of the genomic DNA taken from each subset. This table comes from immunoSEQ multiplex PCR, and its TCRdb copy is limited to in-frame clones, with some not included. Of 950,000 to 1,100,000 clones in the sample, 70% to 80% are singletons; the top ten hold roughly 0.61%. The sequence was collected from a man aged 18 to 29 in good health. Some clones in this sample may be carry-over from other donors' samples. The specimen was memory CD4+ T cells from PBMCs. Noted subset: CD45RA-negative fraction. The chain joins TRBV29-1 to TRBJ2-1, with a tentative D call TRBD1 (5 bases). The CDR3 reads CSVGRVAYNEQFF. The CDR3 bases are TGCAGCGTTGGCAGGGTAGCTTACAATGAGCAGTTCTTC.